This TCR beta chain was identified during a study of Ad26.COV2.S vaccination and SARS-CoV-2 variants. Looked up from germline, CDR1 is LNHDA and CDR2 is SQIVND (reference sequence). The CDR3 runs to 18 residues. The V gene end was trimmed by 3 bases and the J gene end by 4 bases; junction bases not matched to a gene: 15. TCRdb's table, derived via immunoSEQ multiplex PCR, lists solely in-frame clones and lacks some. Here the sample spans roughly 460,000 clones, about 89% being singletons. This clone occurred once. Treatment in this sample: over 15 received Ad26.COV2.S at low or high dose, single or two shots; 5 received placebo; per-sample allocation not given. Samples came from day 63 after the first vaccine or placebo injection.

This receptor was obtained from a person aged 18 to 59 who received the Ad26.COV2.S COVID-19 vaccine or a placebo. The sequenced sample was peripheral blood, obtained in a trial of Ad26.COV2.S vaccine versus placebo. The J gene is TRBJ2-7, the V gene TRBV19, with TRBD2 matching over 10 bases. CDR3 amino acids: CASSIRVTSGLREYEQYF. The CDR3 DNA is TGTGCCAGTAGTATTCGGGTGACTAGCGGGCTCCGGGAATACGAGCAGTACTTC. Using reference TRBV19 and TRBJ2-7 for the parts outside the CDR3, the full variable domain is DGGITQSPKYLFRKEGQNVTLSCEQNLNHDAMYWYRQDPGQGLRLIYYSQIVNDFQKGDIAEGYSVSREKKESFPLTVTSAQKNPTAFYLCASSIRVTSGLREYEQYFGPGTRLTVT.